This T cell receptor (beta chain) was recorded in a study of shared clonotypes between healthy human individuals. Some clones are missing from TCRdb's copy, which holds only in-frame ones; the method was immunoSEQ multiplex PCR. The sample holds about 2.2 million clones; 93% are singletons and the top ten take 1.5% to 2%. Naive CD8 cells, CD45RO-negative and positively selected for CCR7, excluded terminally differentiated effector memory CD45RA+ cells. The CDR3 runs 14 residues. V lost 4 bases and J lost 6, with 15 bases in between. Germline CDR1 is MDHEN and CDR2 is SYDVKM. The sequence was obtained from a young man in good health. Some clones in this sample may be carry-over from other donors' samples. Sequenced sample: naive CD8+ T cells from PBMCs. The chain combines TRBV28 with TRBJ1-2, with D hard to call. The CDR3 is CASSYFKSPHGYTF. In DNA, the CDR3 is TGTGCCAGCAGTTATTTTAAGAGCCCCCATGGCTACACCTTC.